These 2 T cell receptor beta chains were sequenced from one sample in a study of glioma-infiltrating T cells after dendritic cell vaccination. Produced via immunoSEQ multiplex PCR; TCRdb's table is partial and in-frame only. The table lists 80,000 to 95,000 clones, about 83% of them singletons, with roughly 2.9% in the top ten. The sequences come from blood, collected before dendritic cell vaccination. Every receptor here comes from a human donor with glioblastoma.

In this sample, this clone turned up a few times. V usage is TRBV27 and J usage is TRBJ1-2, with D hard to call. Germline V gene sequence: CDR1 MNHEY, CDR2 SMNVEV (reference sequence). V lost 2 bases and J 5 bases, leaving 6 bases between the germline ends. The CDR3 extends over 12 amino acids. The CDR3 is CASSLRGYGYTF. The DNA of the CDR3 is TGTGCCAGCAGTTTACGAGGGTATGGCTACACCTTC.

The count of this clone is one. The chain uses TRBV6-5 and TRBJ2-7, with D possibly matching TRBD1 (5 bases). Germline lookup yields CDR1 MNHEY and CDR2 SVGAGI. CDR3 length: 15 amino acids. V lost 0 bases, J lost 4 bases, and 13 bases lay in between. The CDR3 DNA reads as TGTGCCAGCAGTTACTCGTGGACACCTTATTACGAGCAGTACTTC. Encoded protein: CASSYSWTPYYEQYF.